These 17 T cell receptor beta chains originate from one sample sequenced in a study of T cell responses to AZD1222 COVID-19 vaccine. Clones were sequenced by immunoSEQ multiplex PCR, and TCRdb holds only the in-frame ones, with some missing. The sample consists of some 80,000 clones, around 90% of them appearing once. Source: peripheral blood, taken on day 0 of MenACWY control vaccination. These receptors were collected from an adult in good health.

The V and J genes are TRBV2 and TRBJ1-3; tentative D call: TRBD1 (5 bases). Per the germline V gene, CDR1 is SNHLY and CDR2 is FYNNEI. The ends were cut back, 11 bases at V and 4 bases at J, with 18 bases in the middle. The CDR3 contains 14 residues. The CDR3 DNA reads TGTGCCGGAGGACGTGGGGGGGAAGGAAACACCATATATTTT. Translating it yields CAGGRGGEGNTIYF.

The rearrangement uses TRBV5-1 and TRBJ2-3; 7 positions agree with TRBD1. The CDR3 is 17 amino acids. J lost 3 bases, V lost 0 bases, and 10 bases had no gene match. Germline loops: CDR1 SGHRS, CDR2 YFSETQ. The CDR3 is CASSLATGTVKTDTQYF. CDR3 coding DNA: TGCGCCAGCAGCTTGGCTACCGGGACAGTAAAAACAGATACGCAGTATTTT. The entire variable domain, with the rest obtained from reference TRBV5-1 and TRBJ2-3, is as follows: KAGVTQTPRYLIKTRGQQVTLSCSPISGHRSVSWYQQTPGQGLQFLFEYFSETQRNKGNFPGRFSGRQFSNSRSEMNVSTLELGDSALYLCASSLATGTVKTDTQYFGPGTRLTVL.

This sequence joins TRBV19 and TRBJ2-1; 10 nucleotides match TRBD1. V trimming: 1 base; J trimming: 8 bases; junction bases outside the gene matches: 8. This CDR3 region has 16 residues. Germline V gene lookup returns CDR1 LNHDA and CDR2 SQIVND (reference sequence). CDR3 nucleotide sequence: TGTGCCAGTAGTATAGGGGGACAGGGGAGGTTGGATGAGCAGTTCTTC. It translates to CASSIGGQGRLDEQFF.

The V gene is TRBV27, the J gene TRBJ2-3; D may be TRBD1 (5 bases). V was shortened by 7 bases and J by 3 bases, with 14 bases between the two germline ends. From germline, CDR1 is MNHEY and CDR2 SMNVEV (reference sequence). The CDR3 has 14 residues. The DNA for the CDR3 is TGTGCCAGCAAACCCTCCCCAGGGACAGATACGCAGTATTTT. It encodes CASKPSPGTDTQYF.

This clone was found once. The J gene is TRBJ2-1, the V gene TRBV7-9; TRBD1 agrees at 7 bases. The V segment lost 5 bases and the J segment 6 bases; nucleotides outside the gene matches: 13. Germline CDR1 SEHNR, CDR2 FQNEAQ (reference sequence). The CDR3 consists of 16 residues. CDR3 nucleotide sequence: TGTGCCAGCAGCCCTAGGGGTAACAGGGGTATCAATGAGCAGTTCTTC. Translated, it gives CASSPRGNRGINEQFF.

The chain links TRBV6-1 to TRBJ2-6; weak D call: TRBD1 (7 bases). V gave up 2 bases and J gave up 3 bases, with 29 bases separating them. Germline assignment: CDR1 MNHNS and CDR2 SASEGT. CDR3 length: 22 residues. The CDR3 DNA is TGTGCCAGCAGTGAACGCGCCAAATGGGGAGGTAGGGGGCGCGGTGGGGCCAACGTCCTGACTTTC. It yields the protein CASSERAKWGGRGRGGANVLTF.

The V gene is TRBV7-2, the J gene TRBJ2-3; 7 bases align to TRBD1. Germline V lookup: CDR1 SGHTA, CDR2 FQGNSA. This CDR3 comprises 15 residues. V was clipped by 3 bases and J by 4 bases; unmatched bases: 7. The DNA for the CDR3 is TGTGCCAGCAGCTTCGAGGGGGCCCCGCCAGATACGCAGTATTTT. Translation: CASSFEGAPPDTQYF.

CDR3 residues: CAISEVGGNTEAFF. DNA of the CDR3: TGTGCCATCAGTGAGGTGGGAGGAAACACTGAAGCTTTCTTT. The J gene is TRBJ1-1, the V gene TRBV10-3; D remains ambiguous. V lost 2 bases to trimming and J lost 2 bases, with 9 bases between them. The CDR3 has 14 residues. Germline loops: CDR1 ENHRY, CDR2 SYGVKD.

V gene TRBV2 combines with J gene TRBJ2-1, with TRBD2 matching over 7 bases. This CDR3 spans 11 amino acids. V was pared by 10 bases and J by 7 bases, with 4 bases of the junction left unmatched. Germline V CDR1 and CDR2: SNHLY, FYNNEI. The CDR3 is CATKGGNEQFF. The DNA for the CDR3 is TGTGCCACTAAGGGAGGGAATGAGCAGTTCTTC.

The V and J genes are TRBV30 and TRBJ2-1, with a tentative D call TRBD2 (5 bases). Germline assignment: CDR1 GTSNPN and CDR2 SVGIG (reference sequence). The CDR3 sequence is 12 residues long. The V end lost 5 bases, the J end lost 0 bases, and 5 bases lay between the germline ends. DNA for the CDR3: TGTGCCTGGGGGAGCTCCTACAATGAGCAGTTCTTC. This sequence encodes CAWGSSYNEQFF.

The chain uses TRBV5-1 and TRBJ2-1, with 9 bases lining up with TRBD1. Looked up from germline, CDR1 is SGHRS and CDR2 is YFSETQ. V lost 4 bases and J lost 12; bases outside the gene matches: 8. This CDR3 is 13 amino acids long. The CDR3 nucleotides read TGCGCCAGCAGCCCTCGGGACAGGGATTCGCAGTTCTTC. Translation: CASSPRDRDSQFF.

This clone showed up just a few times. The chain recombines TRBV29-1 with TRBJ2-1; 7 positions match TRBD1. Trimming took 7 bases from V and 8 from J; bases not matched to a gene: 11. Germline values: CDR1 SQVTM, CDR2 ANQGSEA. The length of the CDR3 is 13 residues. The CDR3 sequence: CSAGTASTDEQFF. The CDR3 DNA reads TGCAGCGCGGGGACAGCCTCAACCGATGAGCAGTTCTTC.

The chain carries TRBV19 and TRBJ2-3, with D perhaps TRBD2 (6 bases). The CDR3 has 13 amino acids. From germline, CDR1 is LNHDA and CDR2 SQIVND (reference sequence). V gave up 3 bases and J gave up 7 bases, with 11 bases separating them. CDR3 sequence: CASSIGGVNTQYF. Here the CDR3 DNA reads TGTGCCAGTAGTATCGGAGGGGTGAATACGCAGTATTTT.

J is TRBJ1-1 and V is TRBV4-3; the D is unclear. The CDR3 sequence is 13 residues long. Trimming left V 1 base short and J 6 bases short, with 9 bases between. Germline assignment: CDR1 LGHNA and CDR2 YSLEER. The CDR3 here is CASSQGPGAEAFF. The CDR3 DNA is TGCGCCAGCAGCCAAGGTCCAGGCGCTGAAGCTTTCTTT.

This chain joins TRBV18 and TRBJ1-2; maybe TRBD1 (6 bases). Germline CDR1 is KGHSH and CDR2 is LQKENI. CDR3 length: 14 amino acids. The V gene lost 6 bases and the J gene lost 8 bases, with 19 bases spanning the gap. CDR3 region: CASSAAGGERGYTF. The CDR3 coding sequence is TGTGCCAGCTCCGCTGCTGGGGGCGAAAGGGGCTACACCTTC.

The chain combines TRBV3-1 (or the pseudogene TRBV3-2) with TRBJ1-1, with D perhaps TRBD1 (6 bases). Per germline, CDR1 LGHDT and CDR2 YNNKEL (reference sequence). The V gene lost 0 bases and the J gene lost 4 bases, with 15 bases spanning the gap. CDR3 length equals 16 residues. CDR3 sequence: CASSQDDRPSSTEAFF. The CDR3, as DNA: TGTGCCAGCAGCCAAGACGACAGGCCCTCGAGCACTGAAGCTTTCTTT.

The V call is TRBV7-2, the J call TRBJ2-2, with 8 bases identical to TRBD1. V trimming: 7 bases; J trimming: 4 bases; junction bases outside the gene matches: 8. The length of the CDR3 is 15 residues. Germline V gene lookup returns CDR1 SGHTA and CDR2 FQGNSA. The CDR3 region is CASTSWGTGTGELFF. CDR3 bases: TGTGCCAGCACCTCTTGGGGGACAGGCACCGGGGAGCTGTTTTTT.